This T cell receptor (beta chain) appears in the sequencing data of a study of cytomegalovirus exposure and HLA in healthy donors. This clone has a single count. Its antigen is unknown. The CDR3 covers 16 residues. The V end was cut by 3 bases, the J end by 8 bases, with 19 bases between. CDR1 is SEHNR, CDR2 FQNEAQ, per germline (reference sequence). The PCR was carried out with 60 Vbeta primers and 13 Jbeta primers. TCRdb's copy holds only in-frame clones and misses some; the assay was immunoSEQ multiplex PCR. The top ten clones hold 1.1% to 1.5% of a sample with some 130,000 clones, approximately 77% of them seen once. Overall study results and limits: 150 or so TCR beta chains were listed as cytomegalovirus-associated. HLA restriction was apparent for most CMV-associated TCR beta chains in a later analysis. Further analysis was carried out later, and it showed several of the most significant clusters appearing linked to common viral pathogens. In an earlier analysis, most TCR beta V segments were productive about 87% or about 30% of the time.

The sequence came from a woman aged 40 to 50 in good health and CMV-seronegative. The V call is TRBV7-9, the J call TRBJ1-4, with D uncertain. The specimen was PBMCs. CDR3 protein: CASSFDSGRGEEKLFF. The CDR3 nucleotides are TGTGCCAGCAGCTTCGACTCCGGCCGGGGAGAGGAAAAACTGTTTTTT.